This T cell receptor beta chain was found in a study of human T cells and chemical hapten exposure. Whole-study context: It was small differences in pooled library volume that mainly caused per-sample TCR yields to vary. General study points: DPC sensitization produced no change in TCRs with frequency above 1 in 1000.

It was the library that attached unique molecular identifiers to individual cDNA molecules. In the authors' methods: Counting gave a median of roughly 97,000 TCRs per sample, with values ranging from 23,224 to 690,600. In TCRdb, the RACE reads were re-called with MiXCR into one record per CDR3 protein. The V and J calls were not made by the authors but by TCRdb's processing. The table shows roughly 100,000 distinct CDR3 sequences, with over 8% occurring only once. This clonotype was observed at least ten times. The target antigen is unknown. The V end was cut by 2 bases, the J end by 1 base, with 11 bases between. Germline CDR1 reads MNHEY; CDR2 reads SMNVEV (reference sequence). CDR3 length: 15 amino acids. Time point specified: healthy volunteer bleed at 2 weeks. Total RNA was extracted from unfractionated whole blood.

The sequence was collected from a female donor in good health. Some clones in this sample may be carry-over from other donors' samples. Source material: whole blood. This chain connects TRBV27 to TRBJ1-1; a possible D gene is TRBD1 (5 bases). CDR3 nucleotides: TGTGCCAGCAGTTTAATCGTCAGGGCGAACACTGAAGCTTTCTTT. It translates to CASSLIVRANTEAFF.